This is a list of T cell receptor beta chains from one sample in a study of T cells in localized non-small cell lung cancer. Only in-frame clones appear in the TCRdb table, and some are missing; sequencing was by immunoSEQ multiplex PCR. Here the sample spans 30,000 to 35,000 clones, about 89% being singletons. The sequencing here drew on peripheral blood, taken before any cancer treatment. Receptor source: a female donor at least 60 years old with stage I lung adenocarcinoma. Both conserved end residues are part of each CDR3. Each record gives: J gene, D gene, V gene, CDR3 protein. The D gene is left open where the match is weak.

>TRBJ2-7|NA|TRBV19
CASGARGTREQYF
>TRBJ2-3|NA|TRBV19
CASSKGVQGATDTQYF
>TRBJ2-6|NA|TRBV4-1
CASSQDHSSGANVLTF
>TRBJ2-2|NA|TRBV12-5
CASERVGGTGELFF
>TRBJ2-5|NA|TRBV5-4
CASSPKIEPETQYF
>TRBJ1-4|NA|TRBV19
CASSKRSGAGDEKLFF
>TRBJ1-1|NA|TRBV2
CASSVVGKRTEAFF
>TRBJ2-1|NA|TRBV9
CASSVTVGGEQFF
>TRBJ2-7|NA|TRBV6-6
CASRALSGRSYEQYF
>TRBJ1-2|NA|TRBV28
CASISDSAYGYTF
>TRBJ1-2|NA|TRBV18
CASSPQQGPQDYGYTF
>TRBJ2-1|TRBD1|TRBV7-9
CASSLYRLVRTGGSNEQFF
>TRBJ2-5|NA|TRBV7-2
CASSSGSPQETQYF
>TRBJ1-2|TRBD1|TRBV19
CASTLRDRANYGYTF
>TRBJ2-7|TRBD2|TRBV4-3
CASSQDPQAGVLKQYF
>TRBJ2-1|TRBD2|TRBV29-1
CSVEAGSGRYNEQFF
>TRBJ1-3|NA|TRBV5-1
CASSLGQQSGNTIYF
>TRBJ2-1|TRBD1|TRBV11-3
CASSHGTDEQFF
>TRBJ2-7|NA|TRBV7-2
CASSLKAYEQYF
>TRBJ1-5|NA|TRBV7-9
CASSLGTANQPQHF
>TRBJ2-1|NA|TRBV7-2
CASRRQPSYNEQFF
>TRBJ1-1|NA|TRBV6-6
CASSYSSGGEAFF
>TRBJ2-5|TRBD2|TRBV5-4
CASSYGLATLSRETQYF
>TRBJ1-1|NA|TRBV4-2
CASSQVPLTTEAFF
>TRBJ2-7|NA|TRBV7-2
CASSLDQGYEQYF
>TRBJ1-1|TRBD1|TRBV6-1
CASSEFRGGAGATEAFF
>TRBJ2-5|TRBD2|TRBV19
CASSKGLAEWETQYF
>TRBJ1-2|TRBD1|TRBV19
CASSTSNRGRLGYTF
>TRBJ2-3|NA|TRBV19
CASSIGGNSGTDTQYF
>TRBJ1-5|NA|TRBV10-3
CAISESTREPQHF
>TRBJ1-4|TRBD1|TRBV19
CASNPGQGGEKLFF
>TRBJ1-1|TRBD1|TRBV30
CAWRGRGRTEAFF
>TRBJ1-1|NA|TRBV7-9
CASSLEQSIAFF
>TRBJ1-3|NA|TRBV15
CATKEGTSGNTIYF
>TRBJ2-5|TRBD2|TRBV15
CATSSSYSGDGETQYF
>TRBJ1-2|NA|TRBV6-1
CASSVDVYYGYTF
>TRBJ1-3|TRBD1|TRBV15
CATSGHWTGAGNTIYF
>TRBJ1-2|NA|TRBV27
CASTKMGGNYGYTF
>TRBJ2-4|NA|TRBV18
CASSPGRAKNIQYF
>TRBJ2-7|NA|TRBV7-2
CASSRGGSYEQYF
>TRBJ2-3|TRBD2|TRBV11-2
CASSLRRLAGADTQYF
>TRBJ1-5|NA|TRBV6-5
CASSPEGVRNQPQHF
>TRBJ2-7|TRBD2|TRBV28
CASRPGGSFGYEQYF
>TRBJ2-2|NA|TRBV18
CASSPRRQTRGTGELFF
>TRBJ2-2|NA|TRBV2
CASRDFSNTGELFF
>TRBJ1-1|NA|TRBV6-8
CASTAEAFF
>TRBJ1-4|NA|TRBV11-2
CASSLVLGAREKLFF